The sequence of this T cell receptor beta chain was determined in a study of blood T cell repertoires in COVID-19. V trimming: 4 bases; J trimming: 6 bases; junction bases outside the gene matches: 12. The CDR3 has 18 residues. Germline-derived CDR1 and CDR2 are MNHEY and SMNVEV (reference sequence). Libraries were prepared by immunoSEQ multiplex PCR; TCRdb keeps only in-frame clonotypes and omits some of them. The repertoire holds some 83,000 clones, with approximately 79% as singletons. The specimen was peripheral blood. The rearrangement uses TRBV27 and TRBJ2-5; 15 bases match TRBD2. The sequence was collected from a woman of 80 years or more with acute or convalescent COVID-19. CDR3 DNA sequence: TGTGCCAGCAGTTCGCGAAGGACTAGCGGGGGGGCCTCCCAGACCCAGTACTTC. The encoded protein is CASSSRRTSGGASQTQYF.